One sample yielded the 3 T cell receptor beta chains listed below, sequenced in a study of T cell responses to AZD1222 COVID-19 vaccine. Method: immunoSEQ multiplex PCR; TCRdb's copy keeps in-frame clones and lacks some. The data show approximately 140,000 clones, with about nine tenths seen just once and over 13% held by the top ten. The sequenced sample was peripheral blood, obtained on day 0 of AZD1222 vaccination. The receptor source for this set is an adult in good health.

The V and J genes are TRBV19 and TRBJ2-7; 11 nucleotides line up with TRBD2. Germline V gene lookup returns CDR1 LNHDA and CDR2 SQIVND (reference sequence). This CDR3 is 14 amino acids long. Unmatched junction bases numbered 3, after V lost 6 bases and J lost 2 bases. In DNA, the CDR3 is TGTGCCAGTAGACGACTAGCGGGGACCTACGAGCAGTACTTC. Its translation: CASRRLAGTYEQYF.

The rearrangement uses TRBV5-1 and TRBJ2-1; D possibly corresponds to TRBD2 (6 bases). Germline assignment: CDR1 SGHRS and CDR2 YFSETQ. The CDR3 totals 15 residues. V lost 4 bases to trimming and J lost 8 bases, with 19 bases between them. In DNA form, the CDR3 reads TGCGCCAGCAGCCTGATCGGGGGACCATACGATGAGCAGTTCTTC. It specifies CASSLIGGPYDEQFF.

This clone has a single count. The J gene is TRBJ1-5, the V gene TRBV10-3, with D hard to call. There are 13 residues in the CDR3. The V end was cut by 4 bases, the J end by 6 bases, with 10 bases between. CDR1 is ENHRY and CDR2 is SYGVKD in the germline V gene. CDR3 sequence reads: CAISGSPGQPQHF. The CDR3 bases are TGTGCCATCAGTGGTTCCCCGGGTCAGCCCCAGCATTTT.